This T cell receptor (beta chain) was captured in a study of T-cell memory formation after mild COVID-19. With 0 bases clipped from V and 6 bases from J, the junction kept 5 bases outside the gene matches. The CDR3 consists of 16 residues. Germline V CDR1 and CDR2: MNHEY, SVGAGI. There are a few counts of this clonotype. TCRdb used MiXCR to reprocess the 5' RACE reads, holding one entry per CDR3 protein. The sample has around 250,000 distinct CDR3 sequences; 15% to 17% are singletons. V usage is TRBV6-5 and J usage is TRBJ2-1, with 10 bases aligning to TRBD2. The clonotype was recovered from an adult woman who had mild COVID-19 (a few samples of this study predate the infection). Cell type and time point are not known. What was sequenced was PBMCs or a T cell subset sorted from them (not recorded which). DNA of the CDR3: TGTGCCAGCAGTTACTCAGGACTAGCGGCATCCAATGAGCAGTTCTTC. It encodes CASSYSGLAASNEQFF.